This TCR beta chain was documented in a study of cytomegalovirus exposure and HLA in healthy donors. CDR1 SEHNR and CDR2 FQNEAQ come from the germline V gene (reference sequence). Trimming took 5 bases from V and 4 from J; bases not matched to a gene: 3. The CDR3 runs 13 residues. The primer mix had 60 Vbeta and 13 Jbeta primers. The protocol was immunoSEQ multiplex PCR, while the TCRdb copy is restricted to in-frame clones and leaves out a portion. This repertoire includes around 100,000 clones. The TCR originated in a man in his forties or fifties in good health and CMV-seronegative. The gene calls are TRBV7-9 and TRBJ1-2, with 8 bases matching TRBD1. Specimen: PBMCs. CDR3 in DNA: TGTGCCAGCAGCCCGGGACAGGTCTATGGCTACACCTTC. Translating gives CASSPGQVYGYTF.